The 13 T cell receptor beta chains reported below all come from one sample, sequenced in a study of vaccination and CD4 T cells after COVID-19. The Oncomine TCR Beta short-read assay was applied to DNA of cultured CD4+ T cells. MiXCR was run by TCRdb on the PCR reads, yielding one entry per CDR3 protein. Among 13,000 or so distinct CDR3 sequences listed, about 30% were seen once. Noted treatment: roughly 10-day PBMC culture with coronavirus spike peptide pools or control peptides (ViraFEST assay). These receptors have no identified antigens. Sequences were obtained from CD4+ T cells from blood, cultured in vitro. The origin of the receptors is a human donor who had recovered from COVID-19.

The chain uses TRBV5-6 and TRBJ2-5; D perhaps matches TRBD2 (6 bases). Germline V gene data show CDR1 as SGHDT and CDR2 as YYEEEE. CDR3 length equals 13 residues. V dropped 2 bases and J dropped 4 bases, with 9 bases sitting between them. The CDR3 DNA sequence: TGTGCCAGCAGCTTAAGGGGAGGAGAGACCCAGTACTTC. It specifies CASSLRGGETQYF.

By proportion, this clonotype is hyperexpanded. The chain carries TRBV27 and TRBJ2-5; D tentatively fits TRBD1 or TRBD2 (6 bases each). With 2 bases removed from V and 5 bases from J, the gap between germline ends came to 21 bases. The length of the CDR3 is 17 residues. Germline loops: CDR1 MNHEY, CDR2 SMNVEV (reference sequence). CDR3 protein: CASSLTTPGRGGETQYF. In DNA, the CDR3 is TGTGCCAGCAGTTTAACCACACCCGGCAGGGGAGGCGAGACCCAGTACTTC.

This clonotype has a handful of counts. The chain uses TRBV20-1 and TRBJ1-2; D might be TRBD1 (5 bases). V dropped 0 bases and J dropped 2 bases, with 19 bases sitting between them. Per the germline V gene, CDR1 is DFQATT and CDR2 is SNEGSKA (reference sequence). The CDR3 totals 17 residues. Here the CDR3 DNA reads TGCAGTGCTAGAGATCCCCGGGGTGCAGGGTTCAACTATGGCTACACCTTC. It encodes CSARDPRGAGFNYGYTF.

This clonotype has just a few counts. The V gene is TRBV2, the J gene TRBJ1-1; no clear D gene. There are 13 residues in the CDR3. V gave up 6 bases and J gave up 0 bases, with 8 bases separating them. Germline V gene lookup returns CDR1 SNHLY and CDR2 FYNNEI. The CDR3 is CASRDYMNTEAFF. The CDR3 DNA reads TGTGCCAGCAGAGATTACATGAACACTGAAGCTTTCTTT.

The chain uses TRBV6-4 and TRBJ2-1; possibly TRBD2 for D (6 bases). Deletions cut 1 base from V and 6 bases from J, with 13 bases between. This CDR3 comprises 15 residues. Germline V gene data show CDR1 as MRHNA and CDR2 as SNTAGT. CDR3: CASSDFETSPNEQFF. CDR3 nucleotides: TGTGCCAGCAGTGACTTCGAGACTAGTCCCAATGAGCAGTTCTTC.

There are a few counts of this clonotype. CDR3 in amino acids: CASSWGLAGDQETQYF. Here the CDR3 DNA reads TGTGCCAGCAGCTGGGGACTAGCGGGAGACCAAGAGACCCAGTACTTC. This rearrangement joins TRBV7-6 to TRBJ2-5, with 14 bases fitting TRBD2. V lost 4 bases to trimming and J lost 0 bases; unmatched junction nucleotides: 1. The CDR3 runs 16 residues. The V gene's germline CDR1 is SGHVS and CDR2 FNYEAQ.

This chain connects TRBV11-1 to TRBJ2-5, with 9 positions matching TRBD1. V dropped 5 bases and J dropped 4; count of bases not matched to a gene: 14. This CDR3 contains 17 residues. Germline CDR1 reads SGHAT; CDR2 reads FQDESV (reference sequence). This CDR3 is CASSPRTGDWLGETQYF. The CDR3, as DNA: TGTGCCAGCAGCCCTCGGACAGGGGACTGGCTAGGAGAGACCCAGTACTTC. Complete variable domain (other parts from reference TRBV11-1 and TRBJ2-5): EAEVAQSPRYKITEKSQAVAFWCDPISGHATLYWYRQILGQGPELLVQFQDESVVDDSQLPKDRFSAERLKGVDSTLKIQPAELGDSAMYLCASSPRTGDWLGETQYFGPGTRLLVL.

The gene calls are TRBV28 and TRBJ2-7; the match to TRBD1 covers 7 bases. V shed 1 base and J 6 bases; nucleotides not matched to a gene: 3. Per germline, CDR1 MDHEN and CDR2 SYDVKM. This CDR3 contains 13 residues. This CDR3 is CASSLLQGPEQYF. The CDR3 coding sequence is TGTGCCAGCAGTTTATTACAGGGGCCCGAGCAGTACTTC.

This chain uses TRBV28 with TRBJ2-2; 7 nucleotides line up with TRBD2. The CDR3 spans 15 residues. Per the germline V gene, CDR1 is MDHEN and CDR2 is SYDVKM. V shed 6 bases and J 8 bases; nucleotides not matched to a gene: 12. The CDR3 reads CASRGDSSGKGELFF. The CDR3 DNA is TGTGCCAGCAGAGGCGATTCGAGCGGGAAAGGGGAGCTGTTTTTT.

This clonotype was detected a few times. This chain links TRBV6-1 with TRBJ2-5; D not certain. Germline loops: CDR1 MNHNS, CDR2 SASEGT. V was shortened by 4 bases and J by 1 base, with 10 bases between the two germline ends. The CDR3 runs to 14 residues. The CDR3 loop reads CASSVRAGQETQYF. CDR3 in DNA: TGTGCCAGCAGTGTAAGGGCAGGCCAAGAGACCCAGTACTTC.

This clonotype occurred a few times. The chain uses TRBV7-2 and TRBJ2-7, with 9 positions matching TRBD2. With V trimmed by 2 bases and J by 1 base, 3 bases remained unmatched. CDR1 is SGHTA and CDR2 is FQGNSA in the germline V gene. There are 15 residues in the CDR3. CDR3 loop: CASSLLAGSSYEQYF. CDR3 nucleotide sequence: TGTGCCAGCAGCTTACTAGCGGGATCATCCTACGAGCAGTACTTC.

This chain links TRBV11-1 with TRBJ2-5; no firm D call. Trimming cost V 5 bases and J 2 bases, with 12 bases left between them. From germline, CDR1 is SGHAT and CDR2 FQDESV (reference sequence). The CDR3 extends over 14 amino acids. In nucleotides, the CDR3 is TGTGCCAGCAGCGGTGTGATGGGACAAGAGACCCAGTACTTC. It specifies CASSGVMGQETQYF. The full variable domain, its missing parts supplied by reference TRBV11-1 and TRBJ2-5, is EAEVAQSPRYKITEKSQAVAFWCDPISGHATLYWYRQILGQGPELLVQFQDESVVDDSQLPKDRFSAERLKGVDSTLKIQPAELGDSAMYLCASSGVMGQETQYFGPGTRLLVL.

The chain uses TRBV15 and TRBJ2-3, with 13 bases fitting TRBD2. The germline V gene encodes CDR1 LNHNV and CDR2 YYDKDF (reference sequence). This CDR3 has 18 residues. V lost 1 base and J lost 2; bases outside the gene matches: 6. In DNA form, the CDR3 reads TGTGCCACCAGCAGAGGACTAGCGGGAGGTTATTACACAGATACGCAGTATTTT. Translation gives CATSRGLAGGYYTDTQYF. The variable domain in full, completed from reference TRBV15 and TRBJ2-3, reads DAMVIQNPRYQVTQFGKPVTLSCSQTLNHNVMYWYQQKSSQAPKLLFHYYDKDFNNEADTPDNFQSRRPNTSFCFLDIRSPGLGDTAMYLCATSRGLAGGYYTDTQYFGPGTRLTVL.